These 12 T cell receptor beta chains came from one sample sequenced in a study of post-analysis software for immune sequencing data. No cognate antigen is known for these TCRs. Unique molecular identifiers featured in each of the TCR beta cDNA libraries. MiXCR, applied by TCRdb to the PCR reads, yields one record per CDR3 protein. The sample includes under 650,000 distinct CDR3 sequences, roughly two fifths of them seen just once. Study-wide results and limits: The five TRBV segments detected at higher frequency in patients than in controls included TRBV5-6, TRBV5-1 and TRBV20-1.

The material sequenced was blood. The receptors come from a girl aged 5 to 17 with multiple sclerosis.

The CDR3 bases are TGTGCCAGCAGTTCCCGGGGGGGACTAGCTGGAACCGGGGAGCTGTTTTTT. Translated: CASSSRGGLAGTGELFF. J is TRBJ2-2 and V is TRBV12-3 or TRBV12-4; TRBD2 matches 9 bases. The V gene end was trimmed by 4 bases and the J gene end by 5 bases; junction bases not matched to a gene: 11. This CDR3 region has 17 residues.

The CDR3 DNA sequence: TGTGCCACCAGCAGAGAAGGACTTCACAATGAGCAGTTCTTC. It encodes CATSREGLHNEQFF. The rearrangement uses TRBV15 and TRBJ2-1; D might be TRBD2 (5 bases). CDR3 size: 14 residues. The germline V gene has CDR1 LNHNV and CDR2 YYDKDF (reference sequence). V lost 0 bases and J 5 bases, leaving 8 bases between the germline ends.

The chain joins TRBV7-9 to TRBJ1-2, with D hard to call. The germline V gene encodes CDR1 SEHNR and CDR2 FQNEAQ (reference sequence). Between the trimmed V and J ends, which lost 2 bases and 6 bases, there was a span of 4 bases. CDR3 size: 11 residues. CDR3 nucleotide sequence: TGTGCCAGCAGCTTACCCAATGGCTACACCTTC. This codes for CASSLPNGYTF.

This sequence joins TRBV4-2 and TRBJ1-6; no clear D. The CDR3 runs to 14 residues. V lost 1 base to trimming and J lost 6 bases, with 7 bases between them. Germline CDR1 LGHNA, CDR2 YNFKEQ. CDR3 amino acids: CASSQVLLNSPLHF. The CDR3 bases are TGTGCCAGCAGCCAAGTATTGCTTAATTCACCCCTCCACTTT.

This chain uses TRBV24-1 with TRBJ2-1, with 10 positions matching TRBD2. Per germline, CDR1 KGHDR and CDR2 SFDVKD. V dropped 3 bases and J dropped 14; count of bases not matched to a gene: 12. The CDR3 loop spans 15 amino acids. CDR3 loop: CATSDLTSGEPSEFF. In DNA, the CDR3 is TGTGCCACCAGTGATCTTACTAGCGGGGAACCCTCGGAGTTCTTC.

This clonotype has more than one count but fewer than ten. The V call is TRBV29-1, the J call TRBJ2-7; D is possibly TRBD1 or TRBD2 (5 bases each). Germline CDR1 SQVTM, CDR2 ANQGSEA. There are 13 residues in the CDR3. Trimming shortened V by 3 bases and J by 2 bases, and 11 bases separated the two germline ends. The CDR3, as DNA: TGCAGCGTTGAGCGAGGGGAGCCCTACGAGCAGTACTTC. Protein sequence: CSVERGEPYEQYF.

There are a few counts of this clonotype. The genes are TRBV11-2 and TRBJ2-7; D unclear. Per the germline V gene, CDR1 is SGHAT and CDR2 is FQNNGV. The CDR3 has 13 residues. With 5 bases removed from V and 5 bases from J, the gap between germline ends came to 13 bases. The CDR3: CASSLTVGDEQYF. The CDR3 bases are TGTGCCAGCAGCCTGACTGTGGGCGACGAGCAGTACTTC.

This clonotype has a handful of counts. The rearrangement uses TRBV5-1 and TRBJ2-3; TRBD2 aligns across 8 bases. The CDR3 loop spans 16 amino acids. Germline V gives CDR1 SGHRS, CDR2 YFSETQ. V shed 4 bases and J 3 bases; nucleotides not matched to a gene: 10. The CDR3, as DNA: TGCGCCAGCAGCCGATCCGGGACTAGGACAACAGATACGCAGTATTTT. This encodes CASSRSGTRTTDTQYF.

The rearrangement uses TRBV5-1 and TRBJ2-5; D unclear. Trimming removed 0 bases from V and 5 bases from J, with 5 bases in between. The CDR3 sequence is 12 residues long. The germline V gene has CDR1 SGHRS and CDR2 YFSETQ. CDR3 bases: TGCGCCAGCAGCTTGGCTTGGGAGACCCAGTACTTC. Protein sequence: CASSLAWETQYF.

Regarding this clonotype: A read error may produce the germline difference seen at one junction end. The chain recombines TRBV20-1 with TRBJ2-1, with D hard to call. The germline V gene encodes CDR1 DFQATT and CDR2 SNEGSKA (reference sequence). CDR3 length: 16 amino acids. The CDR3 nucleotides read TGCGGTGCTGGAGATACGACGGCCTCCTCCTACAATGAGCAGTTCTTC. Its translation: CGAGDTTASSYNEQFF.

The rearrangement links TRBV20-1 to TRBJ2-1; 9 nucleotides match TRBD2. Germline trimming cut 1 base from V and 2 bases from J; bases unmatched to any gene: 6. This CDR3 contains 16 residues. CDR1 DFQATT and CDR2 SNEGSKA come from the germline V gene (reference sequence). The CDR3 spells CSARGLAGVAYNEQFF. The CDR3 DNA reads TGCAGTGCTAGAGGGTTAGCGGGAGTGGCCTACAATGAGCAGTTCTTC.

This clonotype was recorded a few times. The chain uses TRBV28 and TRBJ2-7, with 9 bases that match TRBD2. Looked up from germline, CDR1 is MDHEN and CDR2 is SYDVKM. The CDR3 sequence is 16 residues long. V gave up 0 bases and J gave up 3 bases; unmatched junction bases: 6. The CDR3 protein is CASSLWGAGGNYEQYF. The CDR3 region has the DNA TGTGCCAGCAGTTTATGGGGAGCGGGAGGTAACTACGAGCAGTACTTC.